A selection of T cell receptor beta chains follows, all from one sample in a study of blood T cell repertoires in COVID-19. TCRdb's copy holds only in-frame clones and misses some; the assay was immunoSEQ multiplex PCR. Among approximately 290,000 clones listed, approximately 92% were seen once. The sequenced sample consisted of PBMCs or T cells enriched from blood (not recorded which). Every receptor here comes from a woman aged 30 to 39 who had recovered from COVID-19. CDR3s include the opening cysteine and the closing phenylalanine or tryptophan. D genes are given only for firm matches. Where a row states a size, it is once, few, many or the class of an expanded clone; other rows omit it.

len	d_gene	abundance	v_gene	j_gene	CDR3aa	CDR3nt
15	.	.	TRBV4-2	TRBJ2-3	CASSQEPSEADTQYF	TGTGCCAGCAGCCAAGAGCCTAGCGAGGCAGATACGCAGTATTTT
13	TRBD2	.	TRBV6-1	TRBJ2-2	CASSEREAGELFF	TGTGCCAGCAGTGAGCGGGAGGCCGGGGAGCTGTTTTTT
14	.	.	TRBV5-6	TRBJ2-7	CASSLGDSSYEQYF	TGTGCCAGCAGCTTGGGTGACAGCTCCTACGAGCAGTACTTC
16	.	.	TRBV6-5	TRBJ1-3	CASSYTGSGGRHTIYF	TGTGCCAGCAGTTATACAGGCTCGGGGGGACGACACACCATATATTTT
15	.	.	TRBV7-8	TRBJ2-2	CASSLVAGSTGELFF	TGTGCCAGCAGCTTAGTGGCAGGATCCACCGGGGAGCTGTTTTTT
11	.	.	TRBV12-3/TRBV12-4	TRBJ1-2	CASSLSYGYTF	TGTGCCAGCAGCCTCTCCTATGGCTACACCTTC
17	.	.	TRBV5-6	TRBJ1-6	CASSRDLTGVVDSPLHF	TGTGCCAGCAGCCGGGATTTGACAGGTGTCGTCGATTCACCCCTCCACTTT
13	TRBD2	.	TRBV30	TRBJ2-3	CAWRWRERDTQYF	TGTGCCTGGAGGTGGCGGGAGAGAGATACGCAGTATTTT
15	TRBD1	.	TRBV24-1	TRBJ2-1	CATSEDRGGHNEQFF	TGTGCCACCAGTGAGGACAGGGGTGGGCACAATGAGCAGTTCTTC
15	.	.	TRBV7-2	TRBJ2-3	CASSSDYLSTDTQYF	TGTGCCAGCAGCTCGGACTACCTTAGCACAGATACGCAGTATTTT
17	TRBD1	.	TRBV5-8	TRBJ1-5	CASREDPGGPSNQPQHF	TGTGCCAGCAGAGAGGACCCAGGGGGCCCTAGCAATCAGCCCCAGCATTTT
15	TRBD1	few	TRBV11-2	TRBJ1-1	CASSLDPGQGERAFF	TGTGCCAGCAGCTTAGACCCTGGACAGGGAGAGCGAGCTTTCTTT
10	.	.	TRBV28	TRBJ1-2	CASGPGGYTF	TGTGCCAGCGGTCCGGGGGGCTACACCTTC
12	.	few	TRBV6-5	TRBJ2-5	CASGGDQETQYF	TGTGCCAGCGGCGGGGACCAAGAGACCCAGTACTTC
16	TRBD2	once	TRBV5-1	TRBJ2-1	CASSFRLAGTYNEQFF	TGCGCCAGCAGCTTTCGACTAGCGGGTACCTACAATGAGCAGTTCTTC
13	.	few	TRBV6-5	TRBJ1-2	CASRLRESDGYTF	TGTGCCAGCAGACTCCGAGAGTCGGATGGCTACACCTTC
13	.	once	TRBV9	TRBJ1-6	CASSVAPNSPLHF	TGTGCCAGCAGCGTAGCTCCCAATTCACCCCTCCACTTT
14	.	.	TRBV24-1	TRBJ2-1	CATSDTKETNEQFF	TGTGCCACCAGTGATACTAAGGAGACTAATGAGCAGTTCTTC
15	TRBD1	.	TRBV6-5	TRBJ1-1	CASRDGTGLLTEAFF	TGTGCCAGCAGGGACGGGACAGGGCTGTTGACTGAAGCTTTCTTT
14	.	.	TRBV19	TRBJ2-7	CASSAGTMTYEQYF	TGTGCCAGTAGTGCCGGGACAATGACCTACGAGCAGTACTTC
13	TRBD1	.	TRBV7-9	TRBJ1-2	CASSWTGSYGYTF	TGTGCCAGCAGCTGGACAGGGTCCTATGGCTACACCTTC
17	TRBD1	few	TRBV27	TRBJ2-3	CASSFNSGQGITDTQYF	TGTGCCAGCAGTTTCAACTCAGGACAGGGGATAACAGATACGCAGTATTTT
13	TRBD1	.	TRBV7-9	TRBJ1-2	CASTQTGGDGYTF	TGTGCCAGCACCCAGACAGGGGGCGATGGCTACACCTTC
15	TRBD1	once	TRBV18	TRBJ1-2	CASSPAPDRLDGYTF	TGTGCCAGCTCACCCGCACCGGACAGGCTCGATGGCTACACCTTC
14	.	.	TRBV27	TRBJ2-7	CASSSGVFLYEQYF	TGTGCCAGCAGTTCCGGGGTATTTCTCTACGAGCAGTACTTC
17	TRBD1	few	TRBV4-1	TRBJ1-3	CASSGRDRGFSGNTIYF	TGCGCCAGCAGCGGCCGGGACAGGGGTTTTTCTGGAAACACCATATATTTT
14	.	.	TRBV20-1	TRBJ2-2	CSASNGQLTGELFF	TGCAGTGCTAGTAACGGACAGTTGACCGGGGAGCTGTTTTTT
14	TRBD2	.	TRBV5-1	TRBJ2-7	CASSKEREGYEQYF	TGCGCCAGCAGCAAGGAGCGGGAGGGGTACGAGCAGTACTTC
14	.	once	TRBV7-3	TRBJ2-5	CASSPSGYQETQYF	TGTGCCAGCAGCCCAAGCGGGTACCAAGAGACCCAGTACTTC
14	TRBD2	.	TRBV28	TRBJ2-7	CASREGGDLREQYF	TGTGCCAGCAGGGAGGGAGGGGATCTCCGCGAGCAGTACTTC
13	.	.	TRBV28	TRBJ2-7	CASRGTSAYEQYF	TGTGCCAGCAGGGGTACTAGTGCCTACGAGCAGTACTTC
15	.	.	TRBV19	TRBJ2-2	CASSIGPGNTGELFF	TGTGCCAGTAGTATAGGCCCGGGAAACACCGGGGAGCTGTTTTTT
15	.	.	TRBV11-2	TRBJ2-7	CASSLIQGTLGEQYF	TGTGCCAGCAGCTTAATCCAGGGTACACTGGGTGAGCAGTACTTC
16	TRBD1	.	TRBV10-3	TRBJ2-5	CATRSLGQGPQETQYF	TGTGCCACCCGATCTCTCGGACAGGGCCCCCAAGAGACCCAGTACTTC
15	TRBD1	.	TRBV10-1	TRBJ2-7	CASRNTGGFRYEQYF	TGCGCCAGCAGAAATACAGGGGGCTTTCGGTACGAGCAGTACTTC